The clone carrying this T cell receptor (beta chain) appeared many times. The antigen remains unidentified. The data derive from a study of T cells in Graves' hyperthyroidism and ophthalmopathy. What was amplified from RNA transcripts were TCR beta CDR3 regions. HTBI primers were the set used in a first-round RT-PCR of the TCR CDR3. TCRdb reprocessed the multiplex PCR reads via MiXCR and lists one record per CDR3 protein. The sample has around 350,000 distinct CDR3 sequences, 17% seen once. Diagnosis rested on symptoms, serum thyroxine and TRAb, thyroid ultrasound, and orbital computed tomography. This CDR3 region has 15 residues. V gave up 2 bases and J gave up 4 bases, with 14 bases separating them. Per the germline V gene, CDR1 is LNHDA and CDR2 is SQIVND (reference sequence). Findings of the study overall: Ophthalmopathy got predicted by the model a median about 6.5 months before its onset. Within blood appeared most thyroid clonotypes that had expanded above 0.001.

Sequenced sample: blood. This chain connects TRBV19 to TRBJ1-1, with D perhaps matching TRBD1 (5 bases). This receptor was identified in a woman in her 30s with Graves' hyperthyroidism that later progressed to Graves' ophthalmopathy. The CDR3 sequence: CASSIRGAGGTEAFF. In DNA, the CDR3 is TGTGCCAGTAGTATAAGAGGGGCGGGAGGCACTGAAGCTTTCTTT.